This is a list of T cell receptor beta chains from one sample in a study of T cell responses to AZD1222 COVID-19 vaccine. The protocol was immunoSEQ multiplex PCR, while the TCRdb copy is restricted to in-frame clones and leaves out a portion. Altogether 95,000 to 150,000 clones are present, approximately 90% being singletons, with the ten largest covering approximately 12%. This specimen consisted of peripheral blood, obtained on day 0 of MenACWY control vaccination. All receptors come from an adult in good health. Each CDR3 is given with its conserved first and last residue. D genes are given only for firm matches. Not all rows give a size; the values are once, few, many and, for expanded clones, a class.

j_gene: TRBJ2-1
abundance: NA
d_gene: NA
v_gene: TRBV11-3
CDR3nt: TGTGCCAGCAGCTTAGAGCAGGGTACCTTCTCCAATGAGCAGTTCTTC
CDR3aa: CASSLEQGTFSNEQFF

j_gene: TRBJ2-3
abundance: NA
d_gene: NA
v_gene: TRBV5-6
CDR3nt: TGTGCCAGCAGCTCCTGGGGCACAGATACGCAGTATTTT
CDR3aa: CASSSWGTDTQYF

j_gene: TRBJ1-1
abundance: NA
d_gene: NA
v_gene: TRBV10-3
CDR3nt: TGTGCCATCGGGAGGGACACTGAAGCTTTCTTT
CDR3aa: CAIGRDTEAFF

j_gene: TRBJ1-1
abundance: NA
d_gene: NA
v_gene: TRBV7-2
CDR3nt: TGTGCCAGCAGCTTGCACAGGGATACTGAAGCTTTCTTT
CDR3aa: CASSLHRDTEAFF

j_gene: TRBJ1-1
abundance: NA
d_gene: NA
v_gene: TRBV30
CDR3nt: TGTGCCTGGACGTGGAACACTGAAGCTTTCTTT
CDR3aa: CAWTWNTEAFF

j_gene: TRBJ1-6
abundance: NA
d_gene: NA
v_gene: TRBV7-2
CDR3nt: TGTGCCAGCAGCTTAATCACCGTCGTAGGGTCGTACTCACCCCTCCACTTT
CDR3aa: CASSLITVVGSYSPLHF

j_gene: TRBJ2-2
abundance: NA
d_gene: NA
v_gene: TRBV2
CDR3nt: TGTGCCAGCAGTGAAGCTGGCAGGGAACTTGTCACCGGGGAGCTGTTTTTT
CDR3aa: CASSEAGRELVTGELFF

j_gene: TRBJ1-1
abundance: NA
d_gene: NA
v_gene: TRBV30
CDR3nt: TGTGCCTGGAGGGTGTATATGAACACTGAAGCTTTCTTT
CDR3aa: CAWRVYMNTEAFF

j_gene: TRBJ2-7
abundance: NA
d_gene: NA
v_gene: TRBV12-3/TRBV12-4
CDR3nt: TGTGCCAGCAGGCTACTCTACGAGCAGTACTTC
CDR3aa: CASRLLYEQYF

j_gene: TRBJ1-2
abundance: NA
d_gene: NA
v_gene: TRBV7-2
CDR3nt: TGTGCCAGCAGCAAGGGCGGTCCCAACTATGGCTACACCTTC
CDR3aa: CASSKGGPNYGYTF

j_gene: TRBJ2-3
abundance: NA
d_gene: NA
v_gene: TRBV6-5
CDR3nt: TGTGCCAGCAGTTACTCTCACGACAGTCCCACAGATACGCAGTATTTT
CDR3aa: CASSYSHDSPTDTQYF

j_gene: TRBJ2-7
abundance: once
d_gene: NA
v_gene: TRBV5-1
CDR3nt: TGCGCCAGCGGGGACTCCACCGGAGCCACAGGGCCTGGGGAGCAGTACTTC
CDR3aa: CASGDSTGATGPGEQYF

j_gene: TRBJ2-3
abundance: NA
d_gene: NA
v_gene: TRBV7-3
CDR3nt: TGTGCCAGCAGCTTGATAATGTCTGATACGCAGTATTTT
CDR3aa: CASSLIMSDTQYF

j_gene: TRBJ1-3
abundance: NA
d_gene: TRBD1
v_gene: TRBV7-9
CDR3nt: TGTGCCAGCAGTATACGGGGACAGCGAGATGGAAACACCATATATTTT
CDR3aa: CASSIRGQRDGNTIYF

j_gene: TRBJ2-7
abundance: NA
d_gene: TRBD2
v_gene: TRBV5-3
CDR3nt: TGTGCCAGAAGCTTGGGACTAGCGCCAACCTACGAGCAGTACTTC
CDR3aa: CARSLGLAPTYEQYF

j_gene: TRBJ1-1
abundance: NA
d_gene: TRBD1
v_gene: TRBV5-1
CDR3nt: TGCGCCAGCAGCTTATTTGGGACAGAAACTGAAGCTTTCTTT
CDR3aa: CASSLFGTETEAFF

j_gene: TRBJ2-7
abundance: NA
d_gene: TRBD2
v_gene: TRBV7-9
CDR3nt: TGTGCCAGCAGCTTAGATACAGCGGGAGGCGGCGAGCAGTACTTC
CDR3aa: CASSLDTAGGGEQYF

j_gene: TRBJ1-2
abundance: NA
d_gene: TRBD1
v_gene: TRBV5-1
CDR3nt: TGCGCCAGCAGCTCGGACAGGGCGGATGGCTACACCTTC
CDR3aa: CASSSDRADGYTF

j_gene: TRBJ2-1
abundance: NA
d_gene: TRBD1
v_gene: TRBV27
CDR3nt: TGTGCCAGCAGTGACCGGACAGGGGTGATGGATGAGCAGTTCTTC
CDR3aa: CASSDRTGVMDEQFF

j_gene: TRBJ1-6
abundance: NA
d_gene: NA
v_gene: TRBV7-9
CDR3nt: TGTGCCAGCAGCGCGGGGAGAGGGGCTAATAATTCACCCCTCCACTTT
CDR3aa: CASSAGRGANNSPLHF

j_gene: TRBJ2-7
abundance: once
d_gene: TRBD2
v_gene: TRBV27
CDR3nt: TGTGCCAGCAGTTTGCGGGGGGCTTTGTACGAGCAGTACTTC
CDR3aa: CASSLRGALYEQYF

j_gene: TRBJ2-2
abundance: NA
d_gene: TRBD1
v_gene: TRBV5-4
CDR3nt: TGTGCCAGCAGCTCCGACAGGGGAAGTCTGGCCGGGGAGCTGTTTTTT
CDR3aa: CASSSDRGSLAGELFF

j_gene: TRBJ2-3
abundance: NA
d_gene: NA
v_gene: TRBV11-2
CDR3nt: TGTGCCAGCAGCTTACAGGGCACAGATACGCAGTATTTT
CDR3aa: CASSLQGTDTQYF

j_gene: TRBJ1-1
abundance: NA
d_gene: NA
v_gene: TRBV27
CDR3nt: TGTGCCAGCAGTCAAAGGGGGGGAGTGAACACTGAAGCTTTCTTT
CDR3aa: CASSQRGGVNTEAFF

j_gene: TRBJ1-5
abundance: NA
d_gene: TRBD1
v_gene: TRBV11-2
CDR3nt: TGTGCCAGCAGCTGGGACAGGAGCAATCAGCCCCAGCATTTT
CDR3aa: CASSWDRSNQPQHF